This T cell receptor beta chain is from a study of blood T cell repertoires in COVID-19. Per the original data handling: Quantification of nucleated cells was approximated via reference gene primer amplification. Some clones are missing from TCRdb's copy, which holds only in-frame ones; the method was immunoSEQ multiplex PCR. Clone size and the V and J calls come from that table; the DNA yielded D and trimming. Here the sample spans about 270,000 clones, more than 75% being singletons. Trimming took 8 bases from V and 5 from J, leaving 18 bases between them. CDR1 is LGHDT, CDR2 YNNKEL, per germline (reference sequence). The CDR3 length is 14 residues.

The chain recombines TRBV3-1 (or the pseudogene TRBV3-2) with TRBJ2-5; tentative D call: TRBD2 (6 bases). This clonotype was obtained from a woman in her fifties or sixties with acute or convalescent COVID-19. Material for sequencing was peripheral blood. CDR3 in amino acids: CASPNLLRGETQYF. CDR3 nucleotides: TGTGCCAGCCCTAACCTCCTCCGGGGGGAGACCCAGTACTTC.